Sequencing of this T cell receptor beta chain was carried out in a study of CD8+ T cells in alopecia areata. Treatment specified: oral pan-JAK inhibitor, 5-10 mg twice daily. Alopecia areata patients provided lesional scalp punch biopsies and peripheral blood. After isolation, RNA underwent reverse transcription to generate cDNA as the sequencing template. Sequencing used immunoSEQ multiplex PCR; TCRdb keeps in-frame clones, though not all of them. The repertoire holds approximately 200,000 clones, approximately 56% seen once, with around 3.2% in the top ten. With regard to this clone: Its antigen is still unknown.

V lost 4 bases to trimming and J lost 12 bases; unmatched junction nucleotides: 5. The CDR3 contains 11 residues. General study results and limits: Uncertainty remains about how baseline CD8+ expansion links to response, with one nonresponder. Greater clonality was observed in lesional scalp samples, especially alopecia totalis/universalis, versus normal scalp. The study found tofacitinib significantly decreased scalp clonality and expanded CD8+ clones among the top 100.

The chain carries TRBV23-1 and TRBJ1-1; 7 bases agree with TRBD1. TRBV23-1 is designated an ORF whose function remains uncertain. This receptor was taken from a human donor with alopecia areata. The sequenced sample was CD4+ T cells sorted from blood, obtained at week 4, from a patient treated with tofacitinib. CDR3 loop: CASSPGQVTFF. The CDR3 bases are TGCGCCAGCAGTCCCGGACAGGTCACTTTCTTT.